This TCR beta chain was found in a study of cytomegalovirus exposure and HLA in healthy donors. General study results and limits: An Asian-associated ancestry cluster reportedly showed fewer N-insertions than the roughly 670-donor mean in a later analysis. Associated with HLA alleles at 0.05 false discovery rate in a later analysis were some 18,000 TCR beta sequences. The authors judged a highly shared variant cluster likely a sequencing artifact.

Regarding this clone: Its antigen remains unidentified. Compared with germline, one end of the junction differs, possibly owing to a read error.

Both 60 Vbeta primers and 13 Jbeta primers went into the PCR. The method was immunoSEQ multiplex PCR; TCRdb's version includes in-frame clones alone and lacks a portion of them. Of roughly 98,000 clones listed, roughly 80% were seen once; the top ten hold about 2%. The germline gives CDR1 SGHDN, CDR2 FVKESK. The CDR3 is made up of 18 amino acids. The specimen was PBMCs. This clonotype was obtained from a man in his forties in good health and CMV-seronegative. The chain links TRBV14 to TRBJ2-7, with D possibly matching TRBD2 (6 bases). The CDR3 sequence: CASGQGGSVAKVAYEQYF. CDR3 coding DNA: TGTGCCAGCGGCCAAGGAGGGTCGGTAGCTAAGGTGGCCTACGAGCAGTACTTC.